The sequence of this T cell receptor beta chain was determined in a study of beta chain features in type 1 diabetes. Study results and limitations: VDJ junctions from type 1 diabetes patients carried fewer insertions and larger deletions. All four CD4+ subsets of Type 1 diabetes patients contained TCRB CDR3s that were moderately but significantly shorter. It was not settled here whether HLA type affects TCRB rearrangement. Patients showed naive, central memory and Treg TCRB repertoires that appeared more similar than those of healthy donors.

Germline V CDR1 and CDR2: MDHEN, SYDVKM. This CDR3 has 8 residues. As concerns this clone: Its antigen is still unknown. The germline gene is not matched at one end of the junction; a read error may be the cause.

CD4+ naive, central memory, regulatory and stem cell-like memory cells were sorted via CD45RO/CCR7/CD25/CD127/CD95/CD27. Expressed TCRB transcripts were sequenced because the isolated RNA had all been reverse transcribed beforehand. The repertoire was sequenced with immunoSEQ multiplex PCR; TCRdb's copy has only in-frame clones and lacks some. This sample has 630,000 or so clones, with over 12% found just once. This chain links TRBV28 with TRBJ2-3; D is ambiguous. Sequenced material: naive CD4+ T cells from blood. This receptor was identified in a young man with type 1 diabetes. CDR3 in DNA: TGTGCCAGCGCTGGGGTTGGGTTT. Residues: CASAGVGF.